The rows below give T cell receptor beta chains drawn from one sample of a study of T cell responses to AZD1222 COVID-19 vaccine. Clones were read by immunoSEQ multiplex PCR, and TCRdb kept only the in-frame ones, dropping some. The data show fewer than 110,000 clones, 91% seen once. Here the sequenced sample was peripheral blood, taken on day 0 of AZD1222 vaccination. These receptor sequences come from an adult in good health. Each CDR3 is given with its conserved first and last residue. The D gene is left open where the match is weak. The size of a clone is reported for some rows only, either as once, few or many, or as a class for expanded clones.

>TRBJ2-7|NA|NA|TRBV28
CASSGGVVEQYF
TGTGCCAGCAGTGGAGGGGTAGTAGAGCAGTACTTC
>TRBJ2-5|NA|NA|TRBV7-7
CASSLQETQYF
TGTGCCAGCAGCTTACAAGAGACCCAGTACTTC
>TRBJ2-1|TRBD1|NA|TRBV5-1
CASSPGQGSYNEQFF
TGCGCCAGCAGCCCCGGACAGGGATCCTACAATGAGCAGTTCTTC
>TRBJ1-2|NA|once|TRBV28
CAISTEGHGYTF
TGTGCCATCTCAACGGAGGGTCATGGCTACACCTTC
>TRBJ2-3|NA|NA|TRBV27
CASSWGRVADTQYF
TGTGCCAGCAGTTGGGGCAGGGTGGCAGATACGCAGTATTTT
>TRBJ1-4|TRBD1|NA|TRBV9
CASSPRTGLGEKLFF
TGTGCCAGCAGCCCTCGGACAGGCTTGGGTGAAAAACTGTTTTTT
>TRBJ2-3|TRBD2|NA|TRBV6-2/TRBV6-3
CASSYTSGRTDTQYF
TGTGCCAGCAGTTACACCAGCGGGAGGACAGATACGCAGTATTTT
>TRBJ2-7|TRBD1|NA|TRBV6-5
CASSGDFLQGVEQYF
TGTGCCAGCAGCGGCGATTTTCTACAGGGGGTAGAGCAGTACTTC
>TRBJ2-7|NA|NA|TRBV4-3
CASSQVAGWDSREQYF
TGCGCCAGCAGCCAAGTGGCGGGGTGGGACAGCCGCGAGCAGTACTTC
>TRBJ2-6|TRBD2|NA|TRBV10-3
CAIRGLAGVSGANVLTF
TGTGCCATCAGGGGACTAGCGGGAGTTTCTGGGGCCAACGTCCTGACTTTC